This is a list of T cell receptor beta chains from one sample in a study of blood T cell repertoires in COVID-19. TCRdb's table, derived via immunoSEQ multiplex PCR, lists solely in-frame clones and lacks some. The sample carries 410,000 or so clones, about nine tenths recorded once. The sequencing sample was made of peripheral blood. The receptors derive from a woman in her twenties or thirties with active or convalescent COVID-19. The CDR3 runs from the conserved cysteine through the conserved F or W. D genes are given only for firm matches. Clone size, where shown, is once, few, many, or a class for clones that have expanded.

v_gene	j_gene	d_gene	abundance	CDR3nt	CDR3aa
TRBV28	TRBJ1-1	TRBD1	NA	TGTGCCAGCAGAGCCACAGGGGGCTACACGAACACTGAAGCTTTCTTT	CASRATGGYTNTEAFF
TRBV3-1/TRBV3-2	TRBJ1-3	NA	NA	TGTGCCAGTTTGCGTCAGGGGGGAAACACCATATATTTT	CASLRQGGNTIYF
TRBV6-5	TRBJ1-2	TRBD1	NA	TGTGCCAGCAGGTCTACAGGGGTGGGCTACACCTTC	CASRSTGVGYTF
TRBV6-1	TRBJ1-2	TRBD1	NA	TGTGCCAGCAGTGAAGCTCTCGAAACAGGGGGTGATGGCTACACCTTC	CASSEALETGGDGYTF
TRBV5-6	TRBJ2-3	TRBD2	NA	TGTGCCAGCAGCTGGGGGGGAGATACGCAGTATTTT	CASSWGGDTQYF
TRBV6-5	TRBJ1-2	NA	once	TGTGCCAGCAATAGACAGGCCCGCGAATGGGGCTACACCTTC	CASNRQAREWGYTF
TRBV6-5	TRBJ2-5	TRBD2	NA	TGTGCCAGCAGTTACGCGGGGGAAGAGACCCAGTACTTC	CASSYAGEETQYF
TRBV6-5	TRBJ2-5	NA	NA	TGTGCCAGCGGACAATGGGGGACCCAGTACTTC	CASGQWGTQYF
TRBV7-7	TRBJ2-5	TRBD2	few	TGTGCCAGCCCCCGGAGTGGACTAGCCCGGGAGACCCAGTACTTC	CASPRSGLARETQYF
TRBV19	TRBJ1-5	TRBD1	once	TGTGCCAGCGCCGGGACAGACCAGAGCAATCAGCCCCAGCATTTT	CASAGTDQSNQPQHF
TRBV28	TRBJ2-1	TRBD2	NA	TGTGCCAGCAGTTTAGGGCTAGCGGGCTACTCCTACAATGAGCAGTTCTTC	CASSLGLAGYSYNEQFF
TRBV19	TRBJ2-4	TRBD1	once	TGTGCCAGTAGTATAGGACTTTATATGACAGGGGGCGCCAAAAACATTCAGTACTTC	CASSIGLYMTGGAKNIQYF
TRBV6-2/TRBV6-3	TRBJ1-6	NA	NA	TGTGCCAGCAGTAACGGTGGTCCCCTCCACTTT	CASSNGGPLHF
TRBV3-1/TRBV3-2	TRBJ2-6	NA	NA	TGTGCCAGCAGCCTCAGTGGCTCTGGGGCCAACGTCCTGACTTTC	CASSLSGSGANVLTF
TRBV25-1	TRBJ2-3	NA	NA	TGTGTCCATACCCCCCGGTCTAGCACAGATACGCAGTATTTT	CVHTPRSSTDTQYF
TRBV4-1	TRBJ1-3	NA	NA	TGCGCCAGCAGCCAAGTACACCGGGACTCAGGAAACACCATATATTTT	CASSQVHRDSGNTIYF
TRBV11-2	TRBJ2-7	TRBD2	NA	TGTGCCAGCAGCTTAGGGCTAGCGGGAGCTCGGGACGAGCAGTACTTC	CASSLGLAGARDEQYF
TRBV2	TRBJ1-5	NA	once	TGTGCCAGCAGGGCAGGGTATAGCAATCAGCCCCAGCATTTT	CASRAGYSNQPQHF
TRBV19	TRBJ2-2	NA	NA	TGTGCCAGTAGAAGGGAGAGCACCGGGGAGCTGTTTTTT	CASRRESTGELFF
TRBV27	TRBJ2-7	TRBD1	once	TGTGCCAGCAGTTTAGTTGACAGGGTACACGTCTACGAGCAGTACTTC	CASSLVDRVHVYEQYF
TRBV18	TRBJ2-3	NA	NA	TGTGCCAGCTCACCATCCCCGCTAGCGTCAGATACGCAGTATTTT	CASSPSPLASDTQYF
TRBV11-2	TRBJ1-2	TRBD1	NA	TGTGCCAGCAGCTTAAGTTTGGGACAGGGCGATGGCTACACCTTC	CASSLSLGQGDGYTF
TRBV19	TRBJ2-1	TRBD2	NA	TGTGCCAGTAGTAGTCCTCTAGCGGGAGAGGAGGACAATGAGCAGTTCTTC	CASSSPLAGEEDNEQFF
TRBV27	TRBJ2-1	TRBD2	NA	TGTGCCAGCAGTGTATTAGCGGGAGTACCCTACAATGAGCAGTTCTTC	CASSVLAGVPYNEQFF
TRBV6-1	TRBJ1-5	TRBD1	NA	TGTGCCAGCAGTGAACAGGGGGCGCAGGGCAATCAGCCCCAGCATTTT	CASSEQGAQGNQPQHF
TRBV5-6	TRBJ2-4	TRBD1	NA	TGTGCCAGCAGCTTACGGACAGGGGGTATCATTCAGTACTTC	CASSLRTGGIIQYF
TRBV3-1/TRBV3-2	TRBJ1-1	NA	NA	TGTGCCAGCAGCCAGACCTCCGGAGATCCTGAAGCTTTCTTT	CASSQTSGDPEAFF
TRBV10-1	TRBJ1-1	TRBD1	NA	TGCGCCAGCCGGGACAGGGGAGGCACTGAAGCTTTCTTT	CASRDRGGTEAFF
TRBV25-1	TRBJ2-3	NA	NA	TGTGCCAGCGGGATGTGGGGGCGGACAGATACGCAGTATTTT	CASGMWGRTDTQYF
TRBV6-1	TRBJ2-7	TRBD1	NA	TGTGCCAGCAGTTTTCCGGGACAGGGGGCCCGGGAGCAGTACTTC	CASSFPGQGAREQYF
TRBV19	TRBJ1-2	NA	NA	TGTGCCAGTAGTATTTCCAGGAACTATGGCTACACCTTC	CASSISRNYGYTF
TRBV25-1	TRBJ1-3	NA	NA	TGTGCCAGCAGTGGGTGGACAGCACGTGGAAACACCATATATTTT	CASSGWTARGNTIYF
TRBV30	TRBJ2-2	TRBD2	NA	TGTGCCTGGACAGCTAGCGGGAGGGAGGCCGGGGAGCTGTTTTTT	CAWTASGREAGELFF
TRBV7-9	TRBJ2-7	NA	NA	TGTGCCAGCAGCTCTACAGGGAACGAGCAGTACTTC	CASSSTGNEQYF
TRBV29-1	TRBJ1-1	NA	NA	TGCAGCGTTAAGGTGTCAGGGGTTAACACTGAAGCTTTCTTT	CSVKVSGVNTEAFF
TRBV29-1	TRBJ2-7	TRBD2	NA	TGCAGCGCCCGACTAGCGGACTCCTACGAGCAGTACTTC	CSARLADSYEQYF
TRBV5-4	TRBJ2-1	TRBD2	NA	TGTGCCAGCAGCCCGCTCCCCTCTAGCGGAATTTACAATGAGCAGTTCTTC	CASSPLPSSGIYNEQFF
TRBV14	TRBJ2-5	TRBD2	NA	TGTGCCAGCAGTCAATTTAGCGGGACCGGTGAGACCCAGTACTTC	CASSQFSGTGETQYF
TRBV10-3	TRBJ2-1	NA	NA	TGTGCCATCAAAAAGACAGAATACAATGAGCAGTTCTTC	CAIKKTEYNEQFF
TRBV20-1	TRBJ1-2	TRBD1	NA	TGCAGTGCGGACAGGGGTGGCTACACCTTC	CSADRGGYTF
TRBV10-3	TRBJ2-3	TRBD1	NA	TGTGCCATCAGTGTCGGACAGGGGGTAACAGATACGCAGTATTTT	CAISVGQGVTDTQYF
TRBV11-2	TRBJ2-3	TRBD1	NA	TGTGCCAGCACCTGGACAGGGGCAGATACGCAGTATTTT	CASTWTGADTQYF
TRBV4-2	TRBJ2-1	TRBD2	NA	TGTGCCAGCAGCCAAGATCTAGCGGGGGGCTACAATGAGCAGTTCTTC	CASSQDLAGGYNEQFF
TRBV7-9	TRBJ1-4	NA	NA	TGTGCCAGCAGCCCCAGTGGGCCAGTAGAAAAACTGTTTTTT	CASSPSGPVEKLFF
TRBV4-1	TRBJ1-4	NA	NA	TGCGCCAGCAGTCAATTATCCCCGGGGTCGGAACTGTTTTTT	CASSQLSPGSELFF
TRBV27	TRBJ1-6	NA	NA	TGTGCCAGCAGTTACTACTCCTATAATTCACCCCTCCACTTT	CASSYYSYNSPLHF
TRBV6-4	TRBJ2-7	NA	NA	TGTGCCAGCGTGGTCGGGGAGAGTGGCGAGCAGTACTTC	CASVVGESGEQYF
TRBV5-5	TRBJ1-2	TRBD1	NA	TGTGCCAGCAGCTTGTGGGACAGCTATGGCTACACCTTC	CASSLWDSYGYTF
TRBV10-1	TRBJ2-3	NA	few	TGCGCCAGCAGCGTTAGCGAGAGAGATACGCAGTATTTT	CASSVSERDTQYF
TRBV4-1	TRBJ2-7	NA	few	TGCGCCAGCAGCCCCCTGCCGGGAGCCTCCTACGAGCAGTACTTC	CASSPLPGASYEQYF
TRBV11-2	TRBJ2-7	TRBD1	NA	TGTGCCAGCACCACGGACAGGTACCAATACGAGCAGTACTTC	CASTTDRYQYEQYF
TRBV24-1	TRBJ2-1	NA	NA	TGTGCCACCAGTGATCTAAATGAGCAGTTCTTC	CATSDLNEQFF